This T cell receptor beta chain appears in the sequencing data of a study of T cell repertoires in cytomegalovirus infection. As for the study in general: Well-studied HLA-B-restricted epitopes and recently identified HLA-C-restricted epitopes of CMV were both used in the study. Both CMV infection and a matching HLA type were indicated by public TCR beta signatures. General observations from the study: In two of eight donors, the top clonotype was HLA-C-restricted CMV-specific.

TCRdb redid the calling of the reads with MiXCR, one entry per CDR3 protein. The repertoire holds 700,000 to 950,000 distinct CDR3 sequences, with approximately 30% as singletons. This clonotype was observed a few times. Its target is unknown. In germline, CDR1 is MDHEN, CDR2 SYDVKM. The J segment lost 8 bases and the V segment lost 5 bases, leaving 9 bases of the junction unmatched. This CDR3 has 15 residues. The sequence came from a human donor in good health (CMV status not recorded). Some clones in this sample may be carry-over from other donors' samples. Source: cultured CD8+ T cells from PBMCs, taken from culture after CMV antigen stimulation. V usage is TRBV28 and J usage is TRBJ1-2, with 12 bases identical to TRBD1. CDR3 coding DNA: TGTGCCAGCAGTGCCTTGGGGGACAGGGGGCTCGGCTACACCTTC. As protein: CASSALGDRGLGYTF.